Below are 28 T cell receptor beta chains sequenced from a single sample in a study of CD8+CD57+ T cells in acquired aplastic anemia. Genomic DNA, serving as template, underwent TCR beta VDJ and CDR3 profiling. TCRdb analysed the reads with MiXCR anew, one entry per CDR3 protein. The sample comprises some 220,000 distinct CDR3 sequences, 34% of which are singletons, and approximately 1.2% rests with the top ten. What was sequenced was sorted CD4+, CD8+, or CD8+CD57+ T cells (not recorded which) from PBMCs. The receptors here all came from a human donor in good health, serving as a control.

The chain combines TRBV15 with TRBJ1-6; 9 positions match TRBD1. Germline CDR1 is LNHNV and CDR2 is YYDKDF (reference sequence). J lost 8 bases, V lost 3 bases, and 5 bases had no gene match. The CDR3 has 15 residues. The chain's CDR3 is CATSRADRGHSPLHF. The CDR3 coding sequence is TGTGCCACCAGCAGGGCGGACAGGGGACATTCACCCCTCCACTTT.

This clonotype was seen ten or more times. The gene calls are TRBV20-1 and TRBJ1-2; no clear D. Germline lookup yields CDR1 DFQATT and CDR2 SNEGSKA (reference sequence). The ends were cut back, 3 bases at V and 7 bases at J, with 9 bases in the middle. The CDR3 has 11 amino acids. CDR3 nucleotides: TGCAGTGCTAGCGCCGGCTCTGGCTACACCTTC. Translation: CSASAGSGYTF.

This clonotype was detected ten times or more. This chain connects TRBV20-1 to TRBJ2-5; TRBD2 agrees at 13 bases. V dropped 6 bases and J dropped 5; count of bases not matched to a gene: 6. There are 14 residues in the CDR3. Per the germline V gene, CDR1 is DFQATT and CDR2 is SNEGSKA (reference sequence). The CDR3 DNA sequence: TGCAGTGCAAACAGACTAGCGGGGGGTGAGACCCAGTACTTC. This gives the protein CSANRLAGGETQYF.

J is TRBJ2-5 and V is TRBV7-6; the match to TRBD2 covers 16 bases. This CDR3 contains 17 residues. Trimming removed 5 bases from V and 6 bases from J; junction bases left unmatched: 9. Germline loops: CDR1 SGHVS, CDR2 FNYEAQ. The DNA of the CDR3 is TGTGCCAGCAGCCCTCCGGGACTAGCGGGAGGGCCGAAGACCCAGTACTTC. Translating gives CASSPPGLAGGPKTQYF. Complete variable domain (other parts from reference TRBV7-6 and TRBJ2-5): GAGVSQSPRYKVTKRGQDVALRCDPISGHVSLYWYRQALGQGPEFLTYFNYEAQQDKSGLPNDRFSAERPEGSISTLTIQRTEQRDSAMYRCASSPPGLAGGPKTQYFGPGTRLLVL.

The gene calls are TRBV5-4 and TRBJ2-7; 8 positions match TRBD1. The CDR3 runs 15 residues. The germline gives CDR1 SGHNT, CDR2 YYREEE (reference sequence). The V and J ends lost 0 bases and 3 bases, in that order; junction bases with no gene match: 5. CDR3 bases: TGTGCCAGCAGCTTGGACAGGGGGGTTGTCTACGAGCAGTACTTC. Amino acid sequence: CASSLDRGVVYEQYF. The whole variable domain, filled in from reference TRBV5-4 and TRBJ2-7, reads ETGVTQSPTHLIKTRGQQVTLRCSSQSGHNTVSWYQQALGQGPQFIFQYYREEENGRGNFPPRFSGLQFPNYSSELNVNALELDDSALYLCASSLDRGVVYEQYFGPGTRLTVT.

This clonotype was counted between two and nine times. The gene calls are TRBV12-5 and TRBJ1-1; no reliable D call. Germline V CDR1 and CDR2: LGHNT, FRNRAP. This CDR3 region has 14 residues. Trimming removed 0 bases at V and 3 bases at J, with 8 bases between. The CDR3: CASGLVGPDTEAFF. CDR3 coding DNA: TGTGCTAGTGGTTTGGTCGGGCCGGACACTGAAGCTTTCTTT.

The chain recombines TRBV15 with TRBJ2-5, with D perhaps matching TRBD1 or TRBD2 (5 bases each). This CDR3 comprises 16 residues. Germline values: CDR1 LNHNV, CDR2 YYDKDF (reference sequence). Trimming took 5 bases from V and 1 from J, leaving 17 bases between them. The CDR3 is CATSPPAGTLQETQYF. The CDR3 nucleotides are TGTGCCACCAGCCCGCCCGCAGGGACCCTCCAAGAGACCCAGTACTTC.

V and J are TRBV24-1 and TRBJ2-5; D may be TRBD1 (5 bases). Germline V gives CDR1 KGHDR, CDR2 SFDVKD. CDR3 length: 15 residues. The ends were cut back, 3 bases at V and 4 bases at J, with 14 bases in the middle. The CDR3 sequence is CATSDPGPSVETQYF. For the CDR3, the DNA is TGTGCCACCAGTGATCCAGGGCCGTCGGTAGAGACCCAGTACTTC.

Regarding this clonotype: Because the CDR3 is missing its conserved closing phenylalanine or tryptophan, this is likely a read error. The chain couples TRBV30 to TRBJ2-7, with D tentatively TRBD1 (6 bases). CDR1 and CDR2 from the germline V gene are GTSNPN and SVGIG (reference sequence). V lost 0 bases and J lost 4, with 10 bases in between. This CDR3 comprises 13 residues. CDR3 sequence reads: CAWSVQGLYEQYL. The CDR3 DNA reads as TGTGCCTGGAGTGTCCAGGGGTTATACGAGCAGTACCTC.

This clonotype was seen more than once but under ten times. A read error may account for a junction end that differs from germline. V is TRBV6-5 and J is TRBJ2-7; 9 bases agree with TRBD1. From germline, CDR1 is MNHEY and CDR2 SVGAGI. The CDR3 spans 15 residues. Here the CDR3 reads CARSYDEGQGYEQYF. The CDR3 nucleotides read TGTGCCCGCAGTTACGATGAGGGACAGGGCTACGAGCAGTACTTC.

This clonotype was seen a single time. The chain combines TRBV4-1 with TRBJ1-1; D uncertain. Germline-derived CDR1 and CDR2 are MGHRA and YSYEKL. V was pared by 2 bases and J by 4 bases, with 14 bases between. The CDR3 spans 15 residues. CDR3 loop: CASSQPGRLGTEAFF. CDR3 nucleotide sequence: TGCGCCAGCAGCCAACCTGGTCGGTTGGGCACTGAAGCTTTCTTT.

As for this clonotype: Because it lacks the conserved phenylalanine or tryptophan at the end, this CDR3 is likely a read error. The chain links TRBV5-1 to TRBJ1-1, with 7 nucleotides matching TRBD1. Losses at the gene ends were 2 bases for V and 1 base for J; bases not matched to a gene: 5. The CDR3 runs to 15 residues. The germline V gene has CDR1 SGHRS and CDR2 YFSETQ. CDR3 coding DNA: TGCGCCAGCAGCTTCACAGGGGATGGGAACACTGAAGCTTTCCTT. Residues: CASSFTGDGNTEAFL.

Comments on this clonotype: A read error may account for a junction end that differs from germline. The rearrangement uses TRBV24-1 and TRBJ2-1; 13 bases align to TRBD2. The CDR3 contains 16 residues. CDR1 is KGHDR, CDR2 SFDVKD, per germline. The CDR3 loop reads CASSAALAGGYNEQFF. The CDR3 DNA sequence: TGTGCCAGCAGTGCCGCACTAGCGGGAGGGTACAATGAGCAGTTCTTC.

The sample holds a few counts of this clonotype. This chain joins TRBV11-2 and TRBJ2-2; 8 bases map to TRBD2. With V trimmed by 0 bases and J by 1 base, 10 bases remained unmatched. Germline V gives CDR1 SGHAT, CDR2 FQNNGV. The CDR3 totals 19 residues. The DNA for the CDR3 is TGTGCCAGCAGCTTAGAGTCACCGGGTAGCGGGGAGAACACCGGGGAGCTGTTTTTT. Amino acids: CASSLESPGSGENTGELFF.

The chain combines TRBV10-1 with TRBJ2-2; a weak D match, TRBD1 (5 bases). Germline CDR1 is WNHNN and CDR2 is SYGVQD (reference sequence). This CDR3 contains 11 residues. The V gene lost 10 bases and the J gene lost 5 bases, with 8 bases spanning the gap. CDR3 sequence (DNA): TGCGCCACCAGGGATACCGGGGAGCTGTTTTTT. This gives the protein CATRDTGELFF.

J is TRBJ2-3 and V is TRBV12-3 or TRBV12-4, with D tentatively TRBD1 or TRBD2 (7 bases each). CDR3 length: 14 amino acids. Trimming pared 6 bases from V and 6 bases from J, leaving 16 bases between. Here the CDR3 DNA reads TGTGCCAGCAGCCCAGGGGGGGGGCTCGATACGCAGTATTTT. It encodes CASSPGGGLDTQYF.

The chain couples TRBV4-1 to TRBJ2-7; 7 bases match TRBD1. The CDR3 contains 15 residues. In germline, CDR1 is MGHRA, CDR2 YSYEKL. V lost 4 bases, J lost 2 bases, and 8 bases stayed unmatched. Written as DNA, the CDR3 is TGCGCCAGCAGCCGAATAGGGACAGCGACCTACGAGCAGTACTTC. As protein: CASSRIGTATYEQYF.

This clonotype was seen only a few times. The chain carries TRBV5-1 and TRBJ1-1; tentative D call: TRBD1 (6 bases). CDR3 size: 16 residues. Germline CDR1 and CDR2: SGHRS and YFSETQ. The V and J ends lost 3 bases and 2 bases respectively, with 17 bases between them. The CDR3 DNA reads TGCGCCAGCAGCTCGGGCCATACGGGGGCAAACACTGAAGCTTTCTTT. Translating it yields CASSSGHTGANTEAFF.

The chain links TRBV7-3 to TRBJ1-2; 8 bases align to TRBD1. The V segment lost 5 bases and the J segment 9 bases; nucleotides outside the gene matches: 11. Per the germline V gene, CDR1 is SGHTA and CDR2 is FQGTGA. This CDR3 region has 14 residues. The CDR3 loop reads CASSGRDRSFRYTF. CDR3 DNA sequence: TGTGCCAGCAGCGGCCGGGACAGGTCATTCCGCTACACCTTC.

The table lists this clonotype with a few counts. V usage is TRBV2 and J usage is TRBJ2-1; the D gene is possibly TRBD2 (6 bases). The germline V gene encodes CDR1 SNHLY and CDR2 FYNNEI. The CDR3 totals 18 residues. V was shortened by 0 bases and J by 0 bases, with 15 bases between the two germline ends. CDR3 in DNA: TGTGCCAGCAGTGAAGCCTGGTTCGGGGGATCCTCCTACAATGAGCAGTTCTTC. Protein sequence: CASSEAWFGGSSYNEQFF. Full variable domain (missing parts from reference TRBV2 and TRBJ2-1): EPEVTQTPSHQVTQMGQEVILRCVPISNHLYFYWYRQILGQKVEFLVSFYNNEISEKSEIFDDQFSVERPDGSNFTLKIRSTKLEDSAMYFCASSEAWFGGSSYNEQFFGPGTRLTVL.

The chain employs TRBV24-1 and TRBJ1-2, with 8 bases aligning to TRBD1. The CDR3 spans 14 residues. Germline V gene sequence: CDR1 KGHDR, CDR2 SFDVKD. The V segment lost 6 bases and the J segment 4 bases; nucleotides outside the gene matches: 6. For the CDR3, the DNA is TGTGCCACCAGTCCGGACAGGGAGACCTATGGCTACACCTTC. Translation gives CATSPDRETYGYTF.

Points on this clonotype: A much more abundant neighbour one base away suggests this may be a read error. The chain employs TRBV7-9 and TRBJ2-5, with unresolved D. This CDR3 has 14 residues. Per germline, CDR1 SEHNR and CDR2 FQNEAQ (reference sequence). V lost 4 bases and J 4 bases, leaving 13 bases between the germline ends. CDR3 in amino acids: CASSYSVGVETQYF. In DNA, the CDR3 is TGTGCCAGCAGCTACTCAGTTGGGGTAGAGACCCAGTACTTC.

This chain joins TRBV12-3 or TRBV12-4 and TRBJ2-5, with D maybe TRBD1 (6 bases). V was cut by 3 bases and J by 6 bases, with 11 bases left in between. The CDR3 contains 13 residues. As DNA, the CDR3 is TGTGCCAGCAGTTTGGGGGCCGTCAAGACCCAGTACTTC. This sequence encodes CASSLGAVKTQYF.

A word on this clonotype: This sequence may be a read error, since a much larger clone differs from it by one base. The chain uses TRBV19 and TRBJ1-4; D unresolved. V lost 8 bases and J lost 4, with 11 bases in between. This CDR3 has 13 residues. Germline CDR1 and CDR2: LNHDA and SQIVND (reference sequence). In DNA, the CDR3 is TGTGCCAGTGTGGGAGCCTTTAATGAAAAACTGTTTTTT. This translates into CASVGAFNEKLFF.

This clonotype was seen many times. The V and J genes are TRBV2 and TRBJ1-5; D not certain. CDR1 SNHLY and CDR2 FYNNEI come from the germline V gene. CDR3 size: 12 residues. Trimming removed 7 bases at V and 0 bases at J, with 4 bases between. The CDR3 sequence: CASKDSNQPQHF. Written as DNA, the CDR3 is TGTGCCAGCAAGGATAGCAATCAGCCCCAGCATTTT. The variable domain in full, with the rest retrieved from reference TRBV2 and TRBJ1-5, is EPEVTQTPSHQVTQMGQEVILRCVPISNHLYFYWYRQILGQKVEFLVSFYNNEISEKSEIFDDQFSVERPDGSNFTLKIRSTKLEDSAMYFCASKDSNQPQHFGDGTRLSIL.

This clonotype was seen more than once but under ten times. The chain is built from TRBV5-4 and TRBJ2-1, with 9 bases aligning to TRBD1. Germline V gene lookup returns CDR1 SGHNT and CDR2 YYREEE (reference sequence). V shed 3 bases and J 9 bases; nucleotides not matched to a gene: 10. The CDR3 extends over 15 amino acids. The CDR3 loop is CASSSGTGQYGEQFF. CDR3 DNA: TGTGCCAGCAGCTCCGGGACAGGGCAGTATGGTGAGCAGTTCTTC.

This chain joins TRBV29-1 and TRBJ1-1; 7 bases line up with TRBD1. Germline V gives CDR1 SQVTM, CDR2 ANQGSEA. This CDR3 is built from 13 residues. The J segment lost 5 bases and the V segment lost 6 bases, leaving 9 bases of the junction unmatched. The CDR3 nucleotides are TGCAGCGTCGCAACAGGGGACCGGACTGAAGCTTTCTTT. As protein: CSVATGDRTEAFF.

The J gene is TRBJ2-5, the V gene TRBV5-1; D remains unclear. Germline assignment: CDR1 SGHRS and CDR2 YFSETQ. The CDR3 length is 14 residues. With 4 bases removed from V and 4 bases from J, the gap between germline ends came to 14 bases. CDR3 amino acids: CASSPLGRGETQYF. The CDR3 nucleotides are TGCGCCAGCAGCCCTCTTGGGCGAGGAGAGACCCAGTACTTC.